Listed below are T cell receptor beta chains from one sample, sequenced in a study of T cell clones after liver transplantation. Clones were read by immunoSEQ multiplex PCR, and TCRdb kept only the in-frame ones, dropping some. The repertoire holds around 19,000 clones, with roughly 80% as singletons. The sample in question was CD8+ T cells from blood, obtained around 4.5 years after liver transplant. These receptors all come from a human patient who received a liver transplant. Certain T cells may be donor cells from the graft. Both conserved end residues are part of each CDR3. Fields, in order: J gene, D gene, clone size, V gene, CDR3 DNA, CDR3 protein. D genes are given only for firm matches. The size field is filled for only some rows; it gives once, few, many or a size class.

>TRBJ2-1|NA|NA|TRBV7-9
TGTGCCAGCAGCCGACCCGGGACTGGGGAGAGCAATGAGCAGTTCTTC
CASSRPGTGESNEQFF
>TRBJ2-2|TRBD2|NA|TRBV11-2
TGTGCCAGCAGCTTAATCCGAGGAAGGGCTAGCGGGGGAACCGGGGAGCTGTTTTTT
CASSLIRGRASGGTGELFF
>TRBJ2-7|NA|few|TRBV19
TGTGCCAGTAGTGCCGGACTCGGCGAGCAGTACTTC
CASSAGLGEQYF
>TRBJ2-3|NA|NA|TRBV5-1
TGCGCCAGCAGCTTGGAGGCGGACTCCACAGATACGCAGTATTTT
CASSLEADSTDTQYF
>TRBJ1-4|NA|once|TRBV7-9
TGTGCCAGCAGCTTAGTACAGCCTAATGAAAAACTGTTTTTT
CASSLVQPNEKLFF
>TRBJ2-7|NA|NA|TRBV15
TGTGCCACCAGCAGAGATTTGGAGCGGGAGCAGTACTTC
CATSRDLEREQYF
>TRBJ1-1|NA|NA|TRBV4-1
TGCGCCAGCAGCCAAATTTTAGGGTTTCCCGAAGCTTTCTTT
CASSQILGFPEAFF
>TRBJ2-1|TRBD1|NA|TRBV6-5
TGTGCCAGCAGTTACTCCGGGACAGGGGATGAGCAGTTCTTC
CASSYSGTGDEQFF
>TRBJ2-3|TRBD2|NA|TRBV6-4
TGTGCCAGCAGTGACTCTAGCGGGGGGGCCACAGATACGCAGTATTTT
CASSDSSGGATDTQYF
>TRBJ1-5|NA|NA|TRBV19
TGTGCCAGTAGTATAGATCAATGGGAGGGGGAAGCTGGTCAGCCCCAGCATTTT
CASSIDQWEGEAGQPQHF
>TRBJ2-3|NA|NA|TRBV7-6
TGTGCCAGCAGCCCCCCGGGCTCAGATACGCAGTATTTT
CASSPPGSDTQYF
>TRBJ2-7|NA|NA|TRBV7-9
TGTGCCAGCAGCTTAAACGAGGCGGGGGCATGGGACGAGCAGTACTTC
CASSLNEAGAWDEQYF
>TRBJ2-3|NA|few|TRBV27
TGTGCCAGCAGTTTACCAGATCGGGATACGCAGTATTTT
CASSLPDRDTQYF
>TRBJ1-5|TRBD1|NA|TRBV4-1
TGCGCCAGCAGCCAAGGGGGACAGGGCAGCAATCAGCCCCAGCATTTT
CASSQGGQGSNQPQHF
>TRBJ2-7|NA|NA|TRBV2
TGTGCCAGCAGTGGACAGGCCACCGACGAGCAGTACTTC
CASSGQATDEQYF
>TRBJ1-5|NA|few|TRBV19
TGTGCCAGTAGTATAGTATCGGGTTGGGGTCAGCCCCAGCATTTT
CASSIVSGWGQPQHF
>TRBJ1-6|TRBD1|NA|TRBV5-4
TGTGCCAGCAGCTTAGGGACAGGGCATTCACCCCTCCACTTT
CASSLGTGHSPLHF
>TRBJ2-7|NA|few|TRBV4-1
TGCGCCAGCAGCCAAGGGTACTTTTCCGAGCAGTACTTC
CASSQGYFSEQYF
>TRBJ1-1|TRBD1|NA|TRBV11-2
TGTGCCAGCAGCTCCTTCGACAGGGGTACTGAAGCTTTCTTT
CASSSFDRGTEAFF
>TRBJ2-7|TRBD2|NA|TRBV7-9
TGTGCCAGCAGCTTAGTGGGACTAGCCCACTACGAGCAGTACTTC
CASSLVGLAHYEQYF
>TRBJ1-1|NA|NA|TRBV5-7
TGTGCCAGCAGCTTAGAGGGGGTGAACACTGAAGCTTTCTTT
CASSLEGVNTEAFF
>TRBJ2-1|NA|NA|TRBV6-5
TGTGCCAGCAGTTCCCCCGACCTGAGCTCCTACAATGAGCAGTTCTTC
CASSSPDLSSYNEQFF
>TRBJ1-3|NA|NA|TRBV6-1
TGTGCCAGCAGCCCAGGTGGAAACACCATATATTTT
CASSPGGNTIYF
>TRBJ2-3|TRBD2|NA|TRBV5-4
TGTGCCAGCAGCCAAGATCTGGGAACGCGGGAGGGGGGAGATACGCAGTATTTT
CASSQDLGTREGGDTQYF
>TRBJ1-6|NA|NA|TRBV2
TGTGCCAGCAGTGAAGGGAGGAGCTCCTATAATTCACCCCTCCACTTT
CASSEGRSSYNSPLHF
>TRBJ2-2|TRBD2|NA|TRBV6-4
TGTGCCAGCAGTGACTCAGCGGGGGACACCGGGGAGCTGTTTTTT
CASSDSAGDTGELFF
>TRBJ1-2|NA|once|TRBV27
TGTGCCAGCAGACATGGCTACACCTTC
CASRHGYTF
>TRBJ2-3|TRBD2|NA|TRBV2
TGTGCCAGCAGTTTGGGGGGGGAAGATACGCAGTATTTT
CASSLGGEDTQYF
>TRBJ2-1|NA|NA|TRBV9
TGTGCCAGCAGCCTGGATATCAATGAGCAGTTCTTC
CASSLDINEQFF
>TRBJ1-2|NA|once|TRBV7-9
TGTGCCAGCAGCATATTTATATACTATGGCTACACCTTC
CASSIFIYYGYTF
>TRBJ2-3|TRBD2|few|TRBV4-2
TGTGCCAGCAGCCCTTCGCGCGGGGGGGAAGATACGCAGTATTTT
CASSPSRGGEDTQYF
>TRBJ2-2|TRBD1|NA|TRBV6-1
TGTGCCAGCAGTGAAGGGACAGGGGACACCGGGGAGCTGTTTTTT
CASSEGTGDTGELFF
>TRBJ1-6|NA|NA|TRBV5-4
TGTGCCAGCAGCTTCGGGGGTTGGTCCTATAATTCACCCCTCCACTTT
CASSFGGWSYNSPLHF
>TRBJ2-5|NA|NA|TRBV7-9
TGTGCCAGCAGCCCTGGACAGGGGCCGGGGGGGGAGACCCAGTACTTC
CASSPGQGPGGETQYF
>TRBJ1-1|NA|NA|TRBV2
TGTGCCAGCAGCCTCCTGAACACTGAAGCTTTCTTT
CASSLLNTEAFF
>TRBJ2-3|TRBD2|NA|TRBV5-1
TGCGCCAGCAGCTTGGAAGCTAGCGGGGGGGCAGATACGCAGTATTTT
CASSLEASGGADTQYF
>TRBJ1-4|NA|NA|TRBV5-4
TGTGCCAGCAGCGACACGCAGGACACACATGAAGAACTGTTTTTT
CASSDTQDTHEELFF
>TRBJ1-6|NA|few|TRBV2
TGTGCCATACCACCCACCGGGTTGGATTCACCCCTCCACTTT
CAIPPTGLDSPLHF
>TRBJ2-7|TRBD2|NA|TRBV28
TGTGCCAGCGCGACCAGCGGGGGGGCCGCCTACGAGCAGTACTTC
CASATSGGAAYEQYF
>TRBJ1-2|NA|NA|TRBV7-9
TGTGCCAGCAGCTTATCGGGCTCCTATGGCTACACCTTC
CASSLSGSYGYTF
>TRBJ1-2|NA|NA|TRBV4-2
TGTGCCAGCAGCCAAAAAACAGCGTTCTATGGCTACACCTTC
CASSQKTAFYGYTF
>TRBJ2-1|NA|NA|TRBV25-1
TGTGCCAGCTGGGGGCCCCCGTACAATGAGCAGTTCTTC
CASWGPPYNEQFF
>TRBJ1-6|NA|NA|TRBV2
TGTGCCAGCAGTGTTAATGGGGGACCGGAGAATAATTCACCCCTCCACTTT
CASSVNGGPENNSPLHF
>TRBJ2-2|NA|NA|TRBV27
TGTGCCAGCAGTCCTCTCACCGGGGAGCTGTTTTTT
CASSPLTGELFF
>TRBJ2-1|TRBD1|once|TRBV6-5
TGTGCCAGCAGCGGACAGGGTTTTTTGGATGAGCAGTTCTTC
CASSGQGFLDEQFF
>TRBJ1-5|NA|NA|TRBV6-4
TGTGCCAGCAGTGAGGGATGGGGGGATCAGCCCCAGCATTTT
CASSEGWGDQPQHF
>TRBJ2-7|NA|NA|TRBV11-3
TGTGCCAGCAGCTGGGGAACAAGCTACGAGCAGTACTTC
CASSWGTSYEQYF
>TRBJ1-5|NA|NA|TRBV4-1
TGCGCCAGCAGCCAGCTAACCGGGGAGAATCAGCCCCAGCATTTT
CASSQLTGENQPQHF
>TRBJ1-3|NA|NA|TRBV11-1
TGTGCCAGCAGACCGACAGCCTCTGGAAACACCATATATTTT
CASRPTASGNTIYF
>TRBJ2-1|NA|NA|TRBV28
TGTGCCAGCAAAGGCAGCGGCGTTGAGCAGTTCTTC
CASKGSGVEQFF
>TRBJ1-1|NA|NA|TRBV27
TGTGCCAGCAGTCCAAGGGTAGGAGAAGCTTTCTTT
CASSPRVGEAFF
>TRBJ2-1|NA|NA|TRBV11-2
TGTGCCAGCAGCTTCCCAACGGGGGAGTACAATGAGCAGTTCTTC
CASSFPTGEYNEQFF
>TRBJ2-7|TRBD2|few|TRBV6-5
TGTGCCAGCAGTTACGGGGCGGGAGGCTACGAGCAGTACTTC
CASSYGAGGYEQYF
>TRBJ1-4|NA|NA|TRBV19
TGTGCCAGTAGCCCCCTTTTCGGGGACACTAATGAAAAACTGTTTTTT
CASSPLFGDTNEKLFF
>TRBJ1-3|TRBD1|NA|TRBV28
TGTGCCAGCAGTTTATTGGACAGGGGGCTCGGAAACACCATATATTTT
CASSLLDRGLGNTIYF
>TRBJ2-5|NA|NA|TRBV27
TGTGCCAGCACCCCTCCCAAAGGGCAGGGGAGAGAGACCCAGTACTTC
CASTPPKGQGRETQYF
>TRBJ2-7|NA|medium-sized|TRBV27
TGTGCCAGCAGTCTAAGTTTGGGCTACGAGCAGTACTTC
CASSLSLGYEQYF